The present TCR beta chain was sequenced within a study of T cell repertoires in cytomegalovirus infection (dated by TCRdb to the late 2010s). Concerning the study at large: Recently identified HLA-C-restricted CMV epitopes, whose presentation resists viral immunomodulation, were targeted by peptide stimulations together with well-studied HLA-B-restricted epitopes. Donor HLA type was relevant to the analysis, as public TCR beta signatures indicated carriage of CMV infection together with the matching HLA type.

Worth noting for this clonotype: The clone's antigen remains unknown. No much larger clonotype is one base removed from it; base qualities were not supplied.

CDR1 and CDR2, per the germline V gene, are ENHRY and SYGVKD. From the cysteine through the phenylalanine, the CDR3 covers 13 amino acids. The retained sequence is limited to the CDR3, 39 bases, with the frame set at the first base. V loses 2 bases of germline sequence and J loses 3 bases, and the interval between the two ends is 5 bases. Results the study describes overall, beyond this receptor: The ex vivo response was dominated by HLA-C-restricted CMV-specific TCR beta clonotypes, which also provided the single most frequent clonotype in two of eight donors. In both this cohort and an independent approximately 350-donor cohort, the cumulative frequency of public TCR beta family members distinguished carriers of CMV infection plus the relevant HLA type.

Sequencing instrument: Illumina HiSeq 1500. TCRdb handled the public reads itself, with Q25 trimming in fastp and clone calling in MiXCR, and kept productive beta chains. Each entry merges the rows of one CDR3 protein and shows their most common DNA and genes. The sample table shows approximately 990,000 distinct CDR3 sequences, and roughly 31% are seen once. The top ten constitute roughly 13% of the sample. What the treatment or condition label conveys for this sample: in vitro stimulation with specific CMV peptide epitopes to enrich CMV-specific T cells. The chain is assembled from TRBV10-3 and TRBJ1-5, with no reliable assignment of the D segment. Material: cultured CD8+ T cells from PBMCs, obtained from culture after CMV antigen stimulation. This sequence originates from a human donor in good health (CMV status not recorded). Some clones in this sample may be carry-over from other donors' samples. The bases read TGTGCCATCAGTGAGGGAGCCAATCAGCCCCAGCATTTT. This encodes CAISEGANQPQHF.